This T cell receptor beta chain was identified in a study of T cell changes during pregnancy in multiple sclerosis. Profiled with immunoSEQ multiplex PCR; TCRdb holds only in-frame clones, not every one. The sample includes approximately 79,000 clones, over 85% of them seen just once. V was shortened by 6 bases and J by 5 bases, with 13 bases between the two germline ends. Germline CDR1 and CDR2: MNHNS and SASEGT. This CDR3 has 13 amino acids. This clone showed up just a few times. The source was peripheral blood, collected in the second trimester of pregnancy. The origin of this receptor is a female donor in good health, enrolled as a control in a pregnancy study. V and J are TRBV6-1 and TRBJ1-2; weak D call: TRBD1 (5 bases). The DNA for the CDR3 is TGTGCCAGCAGGGCGGAGGGGTGGTATGGCTACACCTTC. It yields the protein CASRAEGWYGYTF.